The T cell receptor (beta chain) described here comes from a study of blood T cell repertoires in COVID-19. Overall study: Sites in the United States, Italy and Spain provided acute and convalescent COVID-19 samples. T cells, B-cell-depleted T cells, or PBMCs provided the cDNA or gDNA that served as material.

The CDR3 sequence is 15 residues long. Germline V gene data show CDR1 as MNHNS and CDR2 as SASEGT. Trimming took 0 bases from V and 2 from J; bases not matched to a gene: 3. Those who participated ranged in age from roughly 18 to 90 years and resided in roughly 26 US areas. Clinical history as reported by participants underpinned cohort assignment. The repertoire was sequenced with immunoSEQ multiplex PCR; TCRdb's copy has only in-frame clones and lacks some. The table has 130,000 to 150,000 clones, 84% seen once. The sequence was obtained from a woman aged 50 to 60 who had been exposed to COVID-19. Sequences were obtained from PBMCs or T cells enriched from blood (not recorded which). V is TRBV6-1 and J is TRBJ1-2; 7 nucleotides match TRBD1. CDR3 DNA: TGTGCCAGCAGTGAAGCTGGACAGGAGAACTATGGCTACACCTTC. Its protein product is CASSEAGQENYGYTF.